These 24 T cell receptor beta chains were all obtained from the same sample, sequenced in a study of T cell responses to AZD1222 COVID-19 vaccine. Only in-frame clones appear in the TCRdb table, and some are missing; sequencing was by immunoSEQ multiplex PCR. The sample lists around 140,000 clones; roughly 92% were seen once. The source was peripheral blood, collected on day 0 of AZD1222 vaccination. These TCRs come from an adult in good health.

J is TRBJ1-1 and V is TRBV5-1, with D perhaps matching TRBD1 (5 bases). V lost 4 bases and J lost 6, with 13 bases in between. The CDR3 covers 13 residues. Germline lookup yields CDR1 SGHRS and CDR2 YFSETQ. The chain's CDR3 is CASSTSGSAEAFF. The CDR3 DNA reads as TGCGCCAGCAGCACCTCAGGGTCGGCTGAAGCTTTCTTT.

V and J are TRBV7-3 and TRBJ2-1, with 8 bases fitting TRBD1. Germline loops: CDR1 SGHTA, CDR2 FQGTGA. CDR3 size: 15 residues. The V segment lost 4 bases and the J segment 0 bases; nucleotides outside the gene matches: 2. The CDR3 loop reads CASSWTGSSYNEQFF. The CDR3 DNA follows: TGTGCCAGCAGCTGGACAGGGAGCTCCTACAATGAGCAGTTCTTC. Combining the CDR3 with reference TRBV7-3 and TRBJ2-1 gives the whole variable domain GAGVSQTPSNKVTEKGKYVELRCDPISGHTALYWYRQSLGQGPEFLIYFQGTGAADDSGLPNDRFFAVRPEGSVSTLKIQRTERGDSAVYLCASSWTGSSYNEQFFGPGTRLTVL.

The V call is TRBV6-1, the J call TRBJ1-1; D not resolved. V was cut by 1 base and J by 6 bases, with 12 bases left in between. The CDR3 extends over 14 amino acids. Looked up from germline, CDR1 is MNHNS and CDR2 is SASEGT. CDR3 sequence reads: CASSEERGFAEAFF. As DNA, the CDR3 is TGTGCCAGCAGTGAAGAGCGCGGTTTTGCTGAAGCTTTCTTT.

The chain combines TRBV5-6 with TRBJ1-1; D remains unclear. In germline, CDR1 is SGHDT, CDR2 YYEEEE. V lost 2 bases and J 3 bases, leaving 17 bases between the germline ends. The CDR3 consists of 16 residues. CDR3 protein: CASSFGEWRSYTEAFF. The CDR3, as DNA: TGTGCCAGCAGCTTCGGTGAGTGGCGATCTTACACTGAAGCTTTCTTT.

This chain connects TRBV28 to TRBJ1-2, with 9 bases lining up with TRBD1. V lost 6 bases and J lost 8; bases outside the gene matches: 10. Germline CDR1 reads MDHEN; CDR2 reads SYDVKM. CDR3 length: 14 residues. CDR3 protein: CASRVQGALKGYTF. The CDR3 nucleotides are TGTGCCAGCAGGGTACAGGGGGCTTTAAAGGGCTACACCTTC.

The V and J genes are TRBV19 and TRBJ2-1, with D maybe TRBD1 (6 bases). CDR3 length equals 17 residues. Germline lookup yields CDR1 LNHDA and CDR2 SQIVND (reference sequence). The ends were cut back, 6 bases at V and 1 base at J, with 19 bases in the middle. The CDR3 loop is CASSPPWGRGSYNEQFF. CDR3 nucleotide sequence: TGTGCCAGTAGCCCCCCATGGGGCAGGGGATCCTACAATGAGCAGTTCTTC.

This chain uses TRBV10-3 with TRBJ2-6; D gene unclear. Germline values: CDR1 ENHRY, CDR2 SYGVKD. This CDR3 has 16 amino acids. V lost 4 bases, J lost 0 bases, and 10 bases lay in between. This chain's CDR3 is CAISATGSSGANVLTF. The CDR3 nucleotides are TGTGCCATCAGTGCGACTGGAAGCTCTGGGGCCAACGTCCTGACTTTC.

The V call is TRBV11-2, the J call TRBJ2-2; 8 positions match TRBD2. With 5 bases clipped from V and 1 base from J, the junction kept 6 bases outside the gene matches. The CDR3 has 16 residues. CDR1 is SGHAT, CDR2 FQNNGV, per germline. The CDR3 here is CASSRTSGVNTGELFF. CDR3 in DNA: TGTGCCAGCAGCCGCACTAGCGGAGTGAACACCGGGGAGCTGTTTTTT.

The chain uses TRBV9 and TRBJ2-2; tentatively, D is TRBD1 or TRBD2 (5 bases each). The V gene's germline CDR1 is SGDLS and CDR2 YYNGEE. Deletions cut 2 bases from V and 7 bases from J, with 15 bases between. The CDR3 spans 15 residues. The CDR3 spells CASSVGTASYGELFF. The DNA of the CDR3 is TGTGCCAGCAGCGTCGGGACCGCCTCATACGGGGAGCTGTTTTTT.

J is TRBJ1-1 and V is TRBV30; D gene unclear. The CDR3 is 15 amino acids. V lost 0 bases to trimming and J lost 1 base, with 12 bases between them. Germline V gene lookup returns CDR1 GTSNPN and CDR2 SVGIG (reference sequence). The CDR3 DNA sequence: TGTGCCTGGAGTGTAGGGAGGGTGGGGAACACTGAAGCTTTCTTT. This encodes CAWSVGRVGNTEAFF.

V and J are TRBV28 and TRBJ1-4, with D possibly matching TRBD1 (6 bases). Germline CDR1 reads MDHEN; CDR2 reads SYDVKM. This CDR3 region has 15 residues. The V end was cut by 6 bases, the J end by 8 bases, with 19 bases between. This CDR3 is CASSPTSGTREKLFF. The CDR3 bases are TGTGCCAGCAGCCCCACCTCCGGGACAAGAGAAAAACTGTTTTTT. The whole variable domain, remainder taken from reference TRBV28 and TRBJ1-4, is DVKVTQSSRYLVKRTGEKVFLECVQDMDHENMFWYRQDPGLGLRLIYFSYDVKMKEKGDIPEGYSVSREKKERFSLILESASTNQTSMYLCASSPTSGTREKLFFGSGTQLSVL.

J is TRBJ1-1 and V is TRBV5-4; a possible D gene is TRBD1 (5 bases). The germline gives CDR1 SGHNT, CDR2 YYREEE (reference sequence). The V and J ends lost 6 bases and 6 bases respectively, with 15 bases between them. There are 13 residues in the CDR3. In DNA, the CDR3 is TGTGCCAGCACCAACCTGGGGGGATCTGAAGCTTTCTTT. It is translated as CASTNLGGSEAFF. The whole variable domain, filled in from reference TRBV5-4 and TRBJ1-1, reads ETGVTQSPTHLIKTRGQQVTLRCSSQSGHNTVSWYQQALGQGPQFIFQYYREEENGRGNFPPRFSGLQFPNYSSELNVNALELDDSALYLCASTNLGGSEAFFGQGTRLTVV.

The rearrangement joins TRBV2 to TRBJ1-3; D remains unclear. The CDR3 runs 15 residues. Trimming cost V 6 bases and J 0 bases, with 12 bases left between them. CDR1 SNHLY and CDR2 FYNNEI come from the germline V gene. The CDR3 DNA reads as TGTGCCAGCAGAGCCGACGGCTACTCTGGAAACACCATATATTTT. Translated: CASRADGYSGNTIYF.

V usage is TRBV7-3 and J usage is TRBJ2-2, with 8 positions matching TRBD2. J was trimmed by 4 bases and V by 0 bases; bases with no gene match: 7. CDR3 length: 17 amino acids. The germline CDR1 and CDR2 sequences are SGHTA and FQGTGA. CDR3 amino acids: CASSLTWSSGVTGELFF. The DNA for the CDR3 is TGTGCCAGCAGCTTAACATGGAGTAGCGGGGTCACCGGGGAGCTGTTTTTT.

J is TRBJ1-2 and V is TRBV14; D gene ambiguous. The V gene lost 1 base and the J gene lost 3 bases, with 24 bases spanning the gap. The CDR3 extends over 19 amino acids. Germline V gene data show CDR1 as SGHDN and CDR2 as FVKESK. The DNA of the CDR3 is TGTGCCAGCAGCCAAGTACGAGGAACCGTAGGGAGATGGTACTATGGCTACACCTTC. It specifies CASSQVRGTVGRWYYGYTF.

The chain has TRBV4-1 and TRBJ2-1, with 9 positions matching TRBD2. Germline trimming cut 5 bases from V and 7 bases from J; bases unmatched to any gene: 18. The CDR3 spans 18 residues. Germline assignment: CDR1 MGHRA and CDR2 YSYEKL. The CDR3 is CASSKSRLADITRNEQFF. The CDR3 DNA sequence: TGCGCCAGCAGCAAATCCCGACTAGCGGATATAACCAGGAATGAGCAGTTCTTC.

V usage is TRBV27 and J usage is TRBJ1-6; 10 positions agree with TRBD1. The length of the CDR3 is 18 residues. Trimming removed 4 bases from V and 0 bases from J; junction bases left unmatched: 6. CDR1 is MNHEY and CDR2 is SMNVEV in the germline V gene (reference sequence). The CDR3 coding sequence is TGTGCCAGCAGTTCCCGGGACAGGGGCCTCTCCTATAATTCACCCCTCCACTTT. It translates to CASSSRDRGLSYNSPLHF.

The chain joins TRBV5-1 to TRBJ2-1; D is undetermined. The V and J ends lost 0 bases and 6 bases respectively, with 7 bases between them. Germline lookup yields CDR1 SGHRS and CDR2 YFSETQ. This CDR3 is 13 amino acids long. CDR3 in amino acids: CASSLGYRNEQFF. CDR3 in DNA: TGCGCCAGCAGCTTGGGCTATCGCAATGAGCAGTTCTTC.

The CDR3 bases are TGTGCCAGCGGAACCGGGACAGGGATGAGGGAGCTGTTTTTT. Translating gives CASGTGTGMRELFF. This chain links TRBV9 with TRBJ2-2; TRBD1 aligns across 9 bases. Germline CDR1 SGDLS, CDR2 YYNGEE. The CDR3 consists of 14 residues. Losses at the gene ends were 7 bases for V and 9 bases for J; bases not matched to a gene: 10.

The chain links TRBV27 to TRBJ2-7; 10 positions agree with TRBD1. Germline values: CDR1 MNHEY, CDR2 SMNVEV (reference sequence). Trimming removed 2 bases from V and 5 bases from J; junction bases left unmatched: 6. The CDR3 extends over 15 amino acids. CDR3 bases: TGTGCCAGCAGTTTAGTCGGGACAGGGGTAAACGAGCAGTACTTC. It translates to CASSLVGTGVNEQYF.

This clone has just one count. This chain connects TRBV6-2 or TRBV6-3 to TRBJ1-5; 7 nucleotides align to TRBD1. CDR3 length: 12 amino acids. Germline CDR1 reads MNHEY; CDR2 reads SVGEGT. With V trimmed by 2 bases and J by 13 bases, 5 bases remained unmatched. CDR3 DNA: TGTGCCAGCAGTTACCCGGACAGGTCTCAGCATTTT. Amino acid sequence: CASSYPDRSQHF.

This clone was recorded a few times. This chain joins TRBV5-1 and TRBJ2-5; perhaps TRBD1 as D (6 bases). The V gene's germline CDR1 is SGHRS and CDR2 YFSETQ. The V end lost 4 bases, the J end lost 5 bases, and 15 bases lay between the germline ends. CDR3 length: 14 residues. Written as DNA, the CDR3 is TGCGCCAGCAGCCCGATTCTCCAGGGGGAGACCCAGTACTTC. This codes for CASSPILQGETQYF.

The table lists this clone with a count of one. This rearrangement joins TRBV4-2 to TRBJ1-2; 7 nucleotides match TRBD1. The V gene's germline CDR1 is LGHNA and CDR2 YNFKEQ. The CDR3 sequence is 13 residues long. After removal of 3 bases from V and 6 bases from J, the junction contained 4 bases not matched to a gene. The chain's CDR3 is CASSHAQGNGYTF. The DNA of the CDR3 is TGTGCCAGCAGCCACGCACAGGGGAATGGCTACACCTTC.

The V call is TRBV3-1 (or the pseudogene TRBV3-2), the J call TRBJ1-3; D is uncertain. With 4 bases removed from V and 0 bases from J, the gap between germline ends came to 10 bases. The CDR3 totals 15 residues. Germline V gene data show CDR1 as LGHDT and CDR2 as YNNKEL (reference sequence). CDR3 residues: CASSLGKASGNTIYF. CDR3 bases: TGTGCCAGCAGCCTGGGGAAAGCCTCTGGAAACACCATATATTTT.